This T cell receptor beta chain is drawn from a study of control samples from healthy donors and cancer patients. Here immunoSEQ multiplex PCR was the method, and the copy in TCRdb shows in-frame clones only, minus some. The sample has roughly 150,000 clones; approximately 88% are singletons. In germline, CDR1 is MNHEY, CDR2 SVGEGT. V shed 6 bases and J 2 bases; nucleotides not matched to a gene: 6. The CDR3 has 14 residues. The genes are TRBV6-2 or TRBV6-3 and TRBJ2-7, with TRBD2 matching over 8 bases. This clonotype was obtained from a man between 25 and 39 years old in good health. Sequences were obtained from blood. This CDR3 reads CASSGRALPYEQYF. For the CDR3, the DNA is TGTGCCAGCAGCGGGAGGGCCCTCCCCTACGAGCAGTACTTC.